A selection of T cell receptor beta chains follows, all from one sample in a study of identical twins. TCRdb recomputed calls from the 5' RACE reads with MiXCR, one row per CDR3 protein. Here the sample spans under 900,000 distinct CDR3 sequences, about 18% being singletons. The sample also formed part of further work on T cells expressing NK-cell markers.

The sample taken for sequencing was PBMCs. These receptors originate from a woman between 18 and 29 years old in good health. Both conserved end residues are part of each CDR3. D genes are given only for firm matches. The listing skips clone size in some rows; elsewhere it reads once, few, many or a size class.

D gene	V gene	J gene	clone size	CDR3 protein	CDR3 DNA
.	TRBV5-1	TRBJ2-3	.	CASSAGSSTDTQYF	TGCGCCAGCAGCGCCGGGAGCAGCACAGATACGCAGTATTTT
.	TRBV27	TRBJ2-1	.	CASSPRGARYNEQFF	TGTGCCAGCAGTCCCCGGGGGGCTAGGTACAATGAGCAGTTCTTC
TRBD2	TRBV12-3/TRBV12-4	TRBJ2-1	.	CASSSAGGRYNEQFF	TGTGCCAGCAGTTCTGCGGGGGGCCGCTACAATGAGCAGTTCTTC
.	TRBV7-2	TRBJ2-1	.	CASSLLATRSYNEQFF	TGTGCCAGCAGCTTGCTGGCCACACGCTCCTACAATGAGCAGTTCTTC
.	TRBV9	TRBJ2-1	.	CASSAQPSSYNEQFF	TGTGCCAGCAGCGCCCAGCCGAGCTCCTACAATGAGCAGTTCTTC
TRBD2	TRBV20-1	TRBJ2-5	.	CSASTSGSVTQYF	TGCAGTGCTAGTACTAGCGGGAGTGTGACCCAGTACTTC
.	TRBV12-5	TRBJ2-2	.	CASGLGAPGLGELFF	TGTGCTAGTGGTTTGGGGGCCCCGGGCTTGGGGGAGCTGTTTTTT
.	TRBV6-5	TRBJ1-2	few	CASSYSGASSTHNYGYTF	TGTGCCAGCAGTTATTCAGGGGCCAGCTCGACTCATAACTATGGCTACACCTTC
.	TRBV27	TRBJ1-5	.	CASSLSWNQPQHF	TGTGCCAGCAGTTTAAGCTGGAATCAGCCCCAGCATTTT
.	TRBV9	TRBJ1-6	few	CASSAESGRSPLHF	TGTGCCAGCAGCGCAGAATCTGGGAGATCACCCCTCCACTTT
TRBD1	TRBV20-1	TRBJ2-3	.	CSAYRGRSLDTQYF	TGCAGTGCTTACAGGGGCCGAAGTTTGGATACGCAGTATTTT
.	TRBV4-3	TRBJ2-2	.	CASSQDRWGPGELFF	TGCGCCAGCAGCCAAGATAGATGGGGGCCCGGGGAGCTGTTTTTT
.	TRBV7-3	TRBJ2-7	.	CASSISDSASYEQYF	TGTGCCAGCAGCATATCAGACAGTGCCTCCTACGAGCAGTACTTC
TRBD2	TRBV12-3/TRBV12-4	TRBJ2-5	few	CASSPGTSGEQETQYF	TGTGCCAGCAGCCCCGGGACTAGCGGGGAACAAGAGACCCAGTACTTC
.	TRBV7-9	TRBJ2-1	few	CATLRGGNEQFF	TGTGCCACTCTCCGCGGCGGTAATGAGCAGTTCTTC
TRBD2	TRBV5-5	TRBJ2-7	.	CASSSSLAGDYYEQYF	TGTGCCAGCAGCTCGAGTCTAGCGGGAGATTACTACGAGCAGTACTTC
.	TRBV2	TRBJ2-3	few	CASSEGGATDTQYF	TGTGCCAGCAGTGAAGGGGGGGCTACAGATACGCAGTATTTT
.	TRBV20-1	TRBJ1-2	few	CSARSGARGRF	TGCAGTGCTAGATCAGGGGCTCGAGGCCGCTTC
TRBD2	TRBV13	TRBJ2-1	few	CASSSPGGSSYNEQFF	TGTGCCAGCAGCTCCCCGGGGGGGAGCTCCTACAATGAGCAGTTCTTC
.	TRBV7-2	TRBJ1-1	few	CASSLELRSEAFF	TGTGCCAGCAGCTTGGAACTTCGGTCTGAAGCTTTCTTT
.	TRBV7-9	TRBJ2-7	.	CASSPEEQYF	TGTGCCAGCAGCCCGGAGGAGCAGTACTTC
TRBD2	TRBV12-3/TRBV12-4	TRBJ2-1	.	CASRGSGWANEQFF	TGTGCCAGCCGCGGGAGTGGGTGGGCCAATGAGCAGTTCTTC
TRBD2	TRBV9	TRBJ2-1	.	CASSAQTGTSQEGGEQFF	TGTGCCAGCAGCGCCCAGACCGGGACTAGCCAAGAGGGGGGTGAGCAGTTCTTC
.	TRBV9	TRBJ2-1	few	CASSVGGDHSTEQFF	TGTGCCAGCAGCGTAGGGGGGGACCACTCAACTGAGCAGTTCTTC
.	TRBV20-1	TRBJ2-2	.	CSARKGGRLNTGELFF	TGCAGTGCTCGTAAGGGGGGGAGGCTTAACACCGGGGAGCTGTTTTTT
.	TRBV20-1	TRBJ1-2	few	CSAREHKGYGYTF	TGCAGTGCTAGAGAACACAAGGGGTATGGCTACACCTTC
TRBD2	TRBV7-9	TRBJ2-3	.	CASSRDGGGSDTQYF	TGTGCCAGCAGTAGAGACGGCGGGGGATCAGATACGCAGTATTTT
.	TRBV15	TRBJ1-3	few	CATSRDNLLSGNTIYF	TGTGCCACCAGCAGGGACAACCTCTTGTCTGGAAACACCATATATTTT
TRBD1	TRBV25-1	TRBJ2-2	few	CASSELISRTGGTGELFF	TGTGCCAGCAGTGAATTAATATCCAGGACAGGGGGCACCGGGGAGCTGTTTTTT
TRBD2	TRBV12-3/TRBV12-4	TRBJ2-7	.	CASSPLSGSISYEQYF	TGTGCCAGCAGCCCCCTTAGCGGGAGTATATCCTACGAGCAGTACTTC
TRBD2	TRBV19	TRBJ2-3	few	CASSQLAASTDTQYF	TGTGCCAGTAGCCAACTAGCGGCTAGCACAGATACGCAGTATTTT
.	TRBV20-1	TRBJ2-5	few	CSASPPAPGDTQYF	TGCAGTGCTAGCCCTCCCGCGCCCGGGGACACCCAGTACTTC
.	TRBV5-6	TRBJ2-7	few	CASSLKRVGWGYEQYF	TGTGCCAGCAGCTTGAAGAGGGTGGGGTGGGGCTACGAGCAGTACTTC
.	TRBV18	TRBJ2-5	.	CASSPPMEETQYF	TGTGCCAGCTCACCACCGATGGAGGAGACCCAGTACTTC
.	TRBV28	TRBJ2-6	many	CASLDSSGANVLTF	TGTGCCAGTTTAGACAGCTCTGGGGCCAACGTCCTGACTTTC
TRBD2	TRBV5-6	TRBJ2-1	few	CASSRGTSGWGEQFF	TGTGCCAGCAGTCGAGGGACTAGCGGATGGGGTGAGCAGTTCTTC
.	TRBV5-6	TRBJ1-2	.	CASSPKGQIRRHGYTF	TGTGCCAGCAGCCCAAAAGGACAGATTAGGAGGCATGGCTACACCTTC
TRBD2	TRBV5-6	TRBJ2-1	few	CASRSGTSMHEQFF	TGTGCCAGCAGGTCCGGGACTAGTATGCATGAGCAGTTCTTC
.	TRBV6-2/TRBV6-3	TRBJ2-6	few	CASNREWSGANVLTF	TGTGCCAGCAACCGTGAGTGGTCTGGGGCCAACGTCCTGACTTTC
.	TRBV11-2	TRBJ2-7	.	CASSLSRVGAPVQYF	TGTGCCAGCAGCTTATCGAGGGTGGGGGCGCCCGTGCAGTACTTC
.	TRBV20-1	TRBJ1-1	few	CSASPGQNTEAFF	TGCAGTGCTAGCCCGGGACAAAACACTGAAGCTTTCTTT
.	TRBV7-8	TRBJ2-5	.	CASSLFLGGAFQETQYF	TGTGCCAGCAGCCTTTTCCTGGGCGGGGCCTTCCAAGAGACCCAGTACTTC
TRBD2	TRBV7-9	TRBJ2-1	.	CASSSFSGSSYNEQFF	TGTGCCAGCAGCTCCTTTAGCGGGAGCTCCTACAATGAGCAGTTCTTC
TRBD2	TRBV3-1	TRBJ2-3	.	CATSPSGRASDTQYF	TGTGCCACCAGCCCTAGCGGGAGGGCCTCAGATACGCAGTATTTT
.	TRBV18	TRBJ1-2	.	CASSPSRAIYGYTF	TGTGCCAGCTCACCAAGCAGGGCGATCTATGGCTACACCTTC
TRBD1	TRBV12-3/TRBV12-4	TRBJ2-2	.	CASSPDRDRGGLTGELFF	TGTGCCAGCAGTCCAGACCGGGACAGGGGAGGTTTGACCGGGGAGCTGTTTTTT
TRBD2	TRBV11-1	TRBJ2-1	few	CASSPRVAGARSSYNEQFF	TGTGCCAGCAGCCCTCGGGTAGCGGGGGCACGTAGCTCCTACAATGAGCAGTTCTTC
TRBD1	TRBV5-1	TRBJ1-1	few	CASRPRQGAEAFF	TGCGCCAGCAGACCTAGACAGGGCGCTGAAGCTTTCTTT
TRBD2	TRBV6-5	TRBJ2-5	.	CASSYSLTSVQETQYF	TGTGCCAGCAGTTACTCGCTCACTAGCGTCCAAGAGACCCAGTACTTC
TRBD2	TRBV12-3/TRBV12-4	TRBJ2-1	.	CASSLERGTNEQFF	TGTGCCAGCAGTTTAGAGCGGGGAACGAATGAGCAGTTCTTC
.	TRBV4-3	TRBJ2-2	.	CASSHTGLANTGELFF	TGCGCCAGCAGCCATACCGGGCTAGCGAACACCGGGGAGCTGTTTTTT
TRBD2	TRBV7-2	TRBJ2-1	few	CASSFGLAGVGEQFF	TGTGCCAGCAGCTTCGGACTAGCGGGAGTTGGTGAGCAGTTCTTC
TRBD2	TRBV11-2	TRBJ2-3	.	CASSLKAGAGDTQYF	TGTGCCAGCAGCTTAAAAGCGGGAGCGGGAGATACGCAGTATTTT
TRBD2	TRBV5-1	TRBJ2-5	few	CASSLDTSGLETQYF	TGCGCCAGCAGCTTGGATACTAGCGGGTTAGAGACCCAGTACTTC
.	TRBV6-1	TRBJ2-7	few	CASRKLSSYEQYF	TGTGCCAGCAGAAAACTGAGCTCCTACGAGCAGTACTTC
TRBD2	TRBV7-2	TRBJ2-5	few	CASSLTSGSAETQYF	TGTGCCAGCAGCTTAACTAGCGGGAGTGCGGAGACCCAGTACTTC
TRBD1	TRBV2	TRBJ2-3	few	CASSGLGQTDTQYF	TGTGCCAGCAGTGGTTTGGGACAGACAGATACGCAGTATTTT